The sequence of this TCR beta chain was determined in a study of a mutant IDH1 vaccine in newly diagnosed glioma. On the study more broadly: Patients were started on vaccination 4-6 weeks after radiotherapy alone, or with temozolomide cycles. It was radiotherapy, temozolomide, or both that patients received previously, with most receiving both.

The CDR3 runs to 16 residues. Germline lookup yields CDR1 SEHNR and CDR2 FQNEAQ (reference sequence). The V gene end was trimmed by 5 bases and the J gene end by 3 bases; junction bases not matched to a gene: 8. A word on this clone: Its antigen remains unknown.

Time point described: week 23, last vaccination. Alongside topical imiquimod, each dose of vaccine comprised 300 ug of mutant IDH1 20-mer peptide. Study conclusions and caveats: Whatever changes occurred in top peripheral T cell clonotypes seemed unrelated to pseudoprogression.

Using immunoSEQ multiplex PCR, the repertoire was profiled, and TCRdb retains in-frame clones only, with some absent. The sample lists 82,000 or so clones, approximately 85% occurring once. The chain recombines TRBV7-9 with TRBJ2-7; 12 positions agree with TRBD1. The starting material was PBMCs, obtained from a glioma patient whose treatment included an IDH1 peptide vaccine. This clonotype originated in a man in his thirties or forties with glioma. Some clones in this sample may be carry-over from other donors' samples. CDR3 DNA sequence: TGTGCCAGCAGCCCCCGGGACAGGGGGCAAAGCTACGAGCAGTACTTC. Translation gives CASSPRDRGQSYEQYF.